These 21 T cell receptor beta chains share one sample of origin, sequenced in a study of Ad26.COV2.S vaccination and SARS-CoV-2 variants. Treatment denoted: 19 received Ad26.COV2.S at low or high dose, single or two shots; a few received placebo; per-sample allocation not given. Samples analyzed were those drawn on day 63 after the first vaccine or placebo injection. Sequencing used immunoSEQ multiplex PCR; TCRdb keeps in-frame clones, though not all of them. Counted here are around 300,000 clones, roughly 90% occurring once; the ten biggest clones make up approximately 5%. The sequencing used peripheral blood, collected in a trial of Ad26.COV2.S vaccine versus placebo. The receptors were gathered from a person between 18 and 59 years old who received the Ad26.COV2.S COVID-19 vaccine or a placebo.

The V call is TRBV18, the J call TRBJ2-5; D not certain. The CDR3 loop spans 11 amino acids. Germline V gene sequence: CDR1 KGHSH, CDR2 LQKENI. The V and J ends lost 5 bases and 3 bases respectively, with 4 bases between them. The CDR3 DNA sequence: TGTGCCAGCTCAACTGAAGAGACCCAGTACTTC. It encodes CASSTEETQYF.

This clone showed up just once. This chain connects TRBV7-2 to TRBJ2-7; 7 positions match TRBD1. This CDR3 region has 13 residues. V trimming: 2 bases; J trimming: 2 bases; junction bases outside the gene matches: 0. Germline values: CDR1 SGHTA, CDR2 FQGNSA. The CDR3: CASSLTGAYEQYF. The CDR3 DNA reads TGTGCCAGCAGCTTAACAGGGGCCTACGAGCAGTACTTC. The whole variable domain, remainder taken from reference TRBV7-2 and TRBJ2-7, is GAGVSQSPSNKVTEKGKDVELRCDPISGHTALYWYRQSLGQGLEFLIYFQGNSAPDKSGLPSDRFSAERTGGSVSTLTIQRTQQEDSAVYLCASSLTGAYEQYFGPGTRLTVT.

The rearrangement links TRBV7-9 to TRBJ2-1; D ambiguous. Looked up from germline, CDR1 is SEHNR and CDR2 is FQNEAQ (reference sequence). This CDR3 region has 15 residues. V was shortened by 0 bases and J by 0 bases, with 6 bases between the two germline ends. The CDR3 DNA follows: TGTGCCAGCAGCTTAGCCTCTAGCTCCTACAATGAGCAGTTCTTC. Amino acid sequence: CASSLASSSYNEQFF. Full variable domain (remainder filled in from reference TRBV7-9 and TRBJ2-1): DTGVSQNPRHKITKRGQNVTFRCDPISEHNRLYWYRQTLGQGPEFLTYFQNEAQLEKSRLLSDRFSAERPKGSFSTLEIQRTEQGDSAMYLCASSLASSSYNEQFFGPGTRLTVL.

The rearrangement links TRBV6-5 to TRBJ1-4, with a tentative D call TRBD1 (5 bases). Germline-derived CDR1 and CDR2 are MNHEY and SVGAGI. Deletions cut 2 bases from V and 7 bases from J, with 8 bases between. The CDR3 covers 13 residues. In DNA, the CDR3 is TGTGCCAGCAGTTACAGGGACGGTGAAAAACTGTTTTTT. It encodes CASSYRDGEKLFF.

The chain joins TRBV19 to TRBJ1-6; 7 nucleotides line up with TRBD1. The CDR3 runs to 15 residues. Germline V gene data show CDR1 as LNHDA and CDR2 as SQIVND (reference sequence). V lost 3 bases and J lost 7; bases outside the gene matches: 6. In DNA form, the CDR3 reads TGTGCCAGTAGTATCCAGGGGGTGCGGAATTCACCCCTCCACTTT. This encodes CASSIQGVRNSPLHF. Full variable domain (rest looked up from reference TRBV19 and TRBJ1-6): DGGITQSPKYLFRKEGQNVTLSCEQNLNHDAMYWYRQDPGQGLRLIYYSQIVNDFQKGDIAEGYSVSREKKESFPLTVTSAQKNPTAFYLCASSIQGVRNSPLHFGNGTRLTVT.

The chain uses TRBV24-1 and TRBJ2-3; D is possibly TRBD1 or TRBD2 (5 bases each). Trimming removed 5 bases at V and 2 bases at J, with 19 bases between. The germline V gene encodes CDR1 KGHDR and CDR2 SFDVKD. CDR3 length: 17 residues. CDR3 region: CATSVPTPLGDTDTQYF. In DNA, the CDR3 is TGTGCCACCAGTGTACCCACTCCTCTGGGGGACACAGATACGCAGTATTTT.

The V call is TRBV4-1, the J call TRBJ1-3; D gene ambiguous. Looked up from germline, CDR1 is MGHRA and CDR2 is YSYEKL. V was clipped by 0 bases and J by 3 bases, with 12 bases between them. This CDR3 contains 16 residues. The CDR3 here is CASSQDFSGYGNTIYF. The CDR3, as DNA: TGCGCCAGCAGCCAAGATTTCTCGGGTTATGGAAACACCATATATTTT.

This chain connects TRBV27 to TRBJ2-1, with a weak D call TRBD2 (7 bases). The CDR3 has 19 amino acids. V shed 5 bases and J shed 2 bases, with 25 bases lying between them. Germline V gene sequence: CDR1 MNHEY, CDR2 SMNVEV (reference sequence). In DNA, the CDR3 is TGTGCCAGCAGTCCACCCAGGTCAGCGGGGAGGGGGGCCTACAATGAGCAGTTCTTC. The encoded protein is CASSPPRSAGRGAYNEQFF.

This clone has just a few counts. V gene TRBV24-1 combines with J gene TRBJ2-1, with D possibly matching TRBD1 (5 bases). V gave up 3 bases and J gave up 7 bases, with 12 bases separating them. The CDR3 contains 14 residues. Germline V gene lookup returns CDR1 KGHDR and CDR2 SFDVKD. CDR3 bases: TGTGCCACCAGTGATACCAGGGAAGGGAATGAGCAGTTCTTC. Translating it yields CATSDTREGNEQFF.

This clone occurred once. CDR3 in amino acids: CASSLVTGGSSKLFF. CDR3 sequence (DNA): TGTGCCAGCAGCTTAGTTACAGGGGGCTCCAGTAAACTGTTTTTT. The chain couples TRBV11-2 to TRBJ1-4, with 9 bases identical to TRBD1. The ends lost 1 base at V and 11 bases at J; junction bases unmatched: 8. The germline V gene encodes CDR1 SGHAT and CDR2 FQNNGV. The CDR3 has 15 amino acids.

The V call is TRBV15, the J call TRBJ2-3, with TRBD2 identical over 15 bases. Germline V gene data show CDR1 as LNHNV and CDR2 as YYDKDF (reference sequence). The CDR3 is 19 amino acids. V was clipped by 0 bases and J by 4 bases; unmatched bases: 8. The CDR3 DNA reads TGTGCCACCAGCAGAGATCTGAGAGGACTAGCGGGAGGGTCAGATACGCAGTATTTT. Translation: CATSRDLRGLAGGSDTQYF.

The rearrangement uses TRBV28 and TRBJ1-4; D ambiguous. The CDR3 is 14 residues long. The V end was cut by 5 bases, the J end by 8 bases, with 15 bases between. Germline V CDR1 and CDR2: MDHEN, SYDVKM. This chain's CDR3 is CASSVTWEREKLFF. The CDR3 coding sequence is TGTGCCAGCAGTGTAACTTGGGAAAGGGAAAAACTGTTTTTT.

This chain uses TRBV5-1 with TRBJ2-7; TRBD1 aligns across 8 bases. Germline trimming cut 0 bases from V and 6 bases from J; bases unmatched to any gene: 8. The CDR3 loop spans 15 amino acids. Germline CDR1 SGHRS, CDR2 YFSETQ. Here the CDR3 reads CASSLAPGGGAEQYF. CDR3 DNA: TGCGCCAGCAGCTTGGCCCCAGGGGGCGGTGCCGAGCAGTACTTC.

This clone is a singleton in its sample. The chain has TRBV4-1 and TRBJ2-3; perhaps TRBD1 as D (7 bases). In germline, CDR1 is MGHRA, CDR2 YSYEKL. CDR3 length: 18 amino acids. V gave up 1 base and J gave up 6 bases, with 23 bases separating them. CDR3 DNA sequence: TGCGCCAGCAGCCAAGTTGTACCCCAGACAGGGAGGTTTGATACGCAGTATTTT. Translation gives CASSQVVPQTGRFDTQYF.

V usage is TRBV2 and J usage is TRBJ2-7; possible D gene TRBD1, 6 bases. From germline, CDR1 is SNHLY and CDR2 FYNNEI. Trimming removed 2 bases at V and 4 bases at J, with 12 bases between. The CDR3 has 14 amino acids. CDR3 bases: TGTGCCAGCAGTGAAAGGGGTCAGGGGTACGAGCAGTACTTC. Residues: CASSERGQGYEQYF.

The J gene is TRBJ2-7, the V gene TRBV6-5; TRBD2 agrees at 7 bases. Germline CDR1 is MNHEY and CDR2 is SVGAGI. The length of the CDR3 is 13 residues. V trimming: 2 bases; J trimming: 6 bases; junction bases outside the gene matches: 4. This chain's CDR3 is CASSYERDGEQYF. CDR3 nucleotide sequence: TGTGCCAGCAGTTACGAGCGGGACGGCGAGCAGTACTTC.

In its sample, this clone was seen once. The gene calls are TRBV19 and TRBJ1-2, with TRBD1 matching 8 bases. There are 15 residues in the CDR3. With V trimmed by 5 bases and J by 3 bases, 8 bases remained unmatched. CDR1 is LNHDA and CDR2 is SQIVND in the germline V gene (reference sequence). CDR3 region: CASSPYGQGDYGYTF. Here the CDR3 DNA reads TGTGCCAGTAGTCCCTATGGACAGGGAGACTATGGCTACACCTTC.

This chain uses TRBV6-2 or TRBV6-3 with TRBJ2-7; 11 nucleotides align to TRBD1. Per the germline V gene, CDR1 is MNHEY and CDR2 is SVGEGT. This CDR3 has 17 amino acids. V lost 0 bases to trimming and J lost 6 bases; unmatched junction nucleotides: 10. The CDR3 sequence is CASSYSATGTGGAEQYF. The DNA of the CDR3 is TGTGCCAGCAGTTACTCAGCCACCGGGACAGGGGGTGCCGAGCAGTACTTC.

V is TRBV3-1 (or the pseudogene TRBV3-2) and J is TRBJ2-1, with 7 bases lining up with TRBD1. The ends lost 0 bases at V and 8 bases at J; junction bases unmatched: 7. The germline gives CDR1 LGHDT, CDR2 YNNKEL (reference sequence). This CDR3 has 15 amino acids. The CDR3 coding sequence is TGTGCCAGCAGCCAAGAGACAGGGAAGGAAGATGAGCAGTTCTTC. Amino acid sequence: CASSQETGKEDEQFF.

DNA of the CDR3: TGTGCCAGCAGCTTTCTAAGGGGAGGGGACAACACCGGGGAGCTGTTTTTT. It is translated as CASSFLRGGDNTGELFF. V and J are TRBV7-2 and TRBJ2-2; TRBD2 agrees at 7 bases. V shed 3 bases and J 2 bases; nucleotides not matched to a gene: 9. The CDR3 is 17 residues long. Germline values: CDR1 SGHTA, CDR2 FQGNSA.

V gene TRBV28 combines with J gene TRBJ2-5; 7 bases agree with TRBD1. V shed 4 bases and J 3 bases; nucleotides not matched to a gene: 5. Germline V CDR1 and CDR2: MDHEN, SYDVKM. The CDR3 length is 14 residues. The CDR3 region has the DNA TGTGCCAGCAGTTCACCCGGGACAGAAGAGACCCAGTACTTC. It encodes CASSSPGTEETQYF. The complete variable domain, with remaining parts taken from reference TRBV28 and TRBJ2-5, reads DVKVTQSSRYLVKRTGEKVFLECVQDMDHENMFWYRQDPGLGLRLIYFSYDVKMKEKGDIPEGYSVSREKKERFSLILESASTNQTSMYLCASSSPGTEETQYFGPGTRLLVL.